This is a list of T cell receptor beta chains from one sample in a study of blood T cell repertoires in COVID-19. The assay was immunoSEQ multiplex PCR, and TCRdb's table has in-frame clones only and misses some. The sample has about 200,000 clones; about 79% are singletons. Sequenced: peripheral blood. The receptors were gathered from a human donor in a cohort sampled during active COVID-19. The CDR3 runs from the conserved cysteine through the conserved F or W. The order of the fields is CDR3 protein, CDR3 DNA, J gene, clone size, V gene, D gene. D genes are given only for firm matches. A row's size may be missing; if present it is once, few, many or a size class.

CDR3 protein: CASSHAGTGEYEQYF
CDR3 DNA: TGTGCCAGCAGTCACGCCGGGACAGGGGAATACGAGCAGTACTTC
J gene: TRBJ2-7
clone size: -
V gene: TRBV28
D gene: TRBD1

CDR3 protein: CASSQGGGRTEAFF
CDR3 DNA: TGTGCCAGCAGCCAAGGTGGTGGGAGGACTGAAGCTTTCTTT
J gene: TRBJ1-1
clone size: -
V gene: TRBV4-2
D gene: -

CDR3 protein: CASSYLGGQETQYF
CDR3 DNA: TGTGCCAGCAGTTACCTCGGGGGCCAAGAGACCCAGTACTTC
J gene: TRBJ2-5
clone size: -
V gene: TRBV6-5
D gene: -

CDR3 protein: CASTGSGLAGAPYNEQFF
CDR3 DNA: TGTGCCAGCACCGGATCGGGACTAGCGGGAGCGCCCTACAATGAGCAGTTCTTC
J gene: TRBJ2-1
clone size: -
V gene: TRBV2
D gene: TRBD2

CDR3 protein: CASSTGTSGYEQYF
CDR3 DNA: TGTGCCAGCAGTACCGGGACTAGCGGTTACGAGCAGTACTTC
J gene: TRBJ2-7
clone size: few
V gene: TRBV6-6
D gene: TRBD2

CDR3 protein: CASRRGQGGSPLHF
CDR3 DNA: TGCGCCAGCAGGAGGGGACAGGGCGGATCACCCCTCCACTTT
J gene: TRBJ1-6
clone size: few
V gene: TRBV4-1
D gene: TRBD1

CDR3 protein: CASSWDRGRYEQYF
CDR3 DNA: TGTGCCAGCAGCTGGGACAGGGGGCGCTACGAGCAGTACTTC
J gene: TRBJ2-7
clone size: -
V gene: TRBV5-6
D gene: TRBD1

CDR3 protein: CASNGGGSTDTQYF
CDR3 DNA: TGCGCCAGCAATGGCGGCGGCTCCACAGATACGCAGTATTTT
J gene: TRBJ2-3
clone size: -
V gene: TRBV5-1
D gene: -

CDR3 protein: CASSRGTPGNEKLFF
CDR3 DNA: TGCGCCAGCAGTCGTGGGACACCGGGGAATGAAAAACTGTTTTTT
J gene: TRBJ1-4
clone size: -
V gene: TRBV10-1
D gene: -

CDR3 protein: CASSLAGLNTEAFF
CDR3 DNA: TGTGCCAGCAGTTTAGCAGGGTTGAACACTGAAGCTTTCTTT
J gene: TRBJ1-1
clone size: -
V gene: TRBV27
D gene: -

CDR3 protein: CASSLEGLASNEQFF
CDR3 DNA: TGTGCCAGCAGCTTAGAGGGACTAGCAAGCAATGAGCAGTTCTTC
J gene: TRBJ2-1
clone size: once
V gene: TRBV7-2
D gene: TRBD2

CDR3 protein: CASSLDFIQYF
CDR3 DNA: TGTGCCAGCAGCCTAGATTTCATTCAGTACTTC
J gene: TRBJ2-4
clone size: many
V gene: TRBV6-5
D gene: -

CDR3 protein: CASSIRQAVYEQYF
CDR3 DNA: TGTGCCAGTAGTATTCGACAGGCGGTCTACGAGCAGTACTTC
J gene: TRBJ2-7
clone size: once
V gene: TRBV19
D gene: -

CDR3 protein: CASSSQGTRGGYTF
CDR3 DNA: TGTGCCAGCAGTTCACAGGGGACCCGGGGTGGCTACACCTTC
J gene: TRBJ1-2
clone size: -
V gene: TRBV7-2
D gene: TRBD1

CDR3 protein: CASSESGNEKETQYF
CDR3 DNA: TGTGCCAGCAGTGAATCAGGGAATGAAAAAGAGACCCAGTACTTC
J gene: TRBJ2-5
clone size: -
V gene: TRBV6-1
D gene: -

CDR3 protein: CASGSLYPQGYSNQPQHF
CDR3 DNA: TGTGCTAGTGGTTCCCTTTATCCCCAGGGGTATAGCAATCAGCCCCAGCATTTT
J gene: TRBJ1-5
clone size: once
V gene: TRBV12-5
D gene: -

CDR3 protein: CASSRGSRDEQYF
CDR3 DNA: TGTGCCAGCAGTCGCGGGAGTCGGGACGAGCAGTACTTC
J gene: TRBJ2-7
clone size: -
V gene: TRBV6-5
D gene: TRBD2

CDR3 protein: CASSPGQHTGGAYGYTF
CDR3 DNA: TGTGCCAGCAGCCCCGGACAGCACACCGGCGGTGCGTATGGCTACACCTTC
J gene: TRBJ1-2
clone size: -
V gene: TRBV5-8
D gene: -

CDR3 protein: CASRRGGGRGYTF
CDR3 DNA: TGTGCCAGCAGGAGGGGCGGGGGGCGGGGCTACACCTTC
J gene: TRBJ1-2
clone size: few
V gene: TRBV2
D gene: -

CDR3 protein: CAISEPSGRYQETQYF
CDR3 DNA: TGTGCCATCAGTGAGCCTAGCGGGAGGTACCAAGAGACCCAGTACTTC
J gene: TRBJ2-5
clone size: -
V gene: TRBV10-3
D gene: TRBD2

CDR3 protein: CASSHIAGVGADTQYF
CDR3 DNA: TGCGCCAGCAGCCATATAGCGGGAGTGGGAGCAGATACGCAGTATTTT
J gene: TRBJ2-3
clone size: -
V gene: TRBV4-1
D gene: TRBD2

CDR3 protein: CASRDPLVHGQGYEQYF
CDR3 DNA: TGTGCCAGCAGGGATCCTTTAGTTCACGGACAGGGCTACGAGCAGTACTTC
J gene: TRBJ2-7
clone size: -
V gene: TRBV2
D gene: TRBD1

CDR3 protein: CASSSQGYEQYF
CDR3 DNA: TGTGCCAGCAGCTCACAGGGCTACGAGCAGTACTTC
J gene: TRBJ2-7
clone size: -
V gene: TRBV14
D gene: -

CDR3 protein: CASSPIDRGRNSPLHF
CDR3 DNA: TGTGCCAGCAGTCCGATAGACAGGGGACGGAATTCACCCCTCCACTTT
J gene: TRBJ1-6
clone size: -
V gene: TRBV28
D gene: TRBD1

CDR3 protein: CASSLGGGGNYEQYF
CDR3 DNA: TGCGCCAGCAGCTTGGGCGGCGGGGGTAACTACGAGCAGTACTTC
J gene: TRBJ2-7
clone size: once
V gene: TRBV5-1
D gene: TRBD2

CDR3 protein: CASSSTGSTRTGELFF
CDR3 DNA: TGTGCCAGCAGTTCTACAGGTTCTACAAGGACCGGGGAGCTGTTTTTT
J gene: TRBJ2-2
clone size: -
V gene: TRBV28
D gene: -

CDR3 protein: CASSLDVGGYEKLFF
CDR3 DNA: TGTGCCAGCAGCCTAGATGTTGGGGGCTATGAAAAACTGTTTTTT
J gene: TRBJ1-4
clone size: once
V gene: TRBV7-6
D gene: -

CDR3 protein: CASSRGTSGSRSSYNEQFF
CDR3 DNA: TGTGCCAGCTCACGCGGGACTAGCGGGAGCCGGAGCTCCTACAATGAGCAGTTCTTC
J gene: TRBJ2-1
clone size: -
V gene: TRBV18
D gene: TRBD2

CDR3 protein: CASSPGQFYEQYF
CDR3 DNA: TGCGCCAGCAGCCCTGGACAGTTCTACGAGCAGTACTTC
J gene: TRBJ2-7
clone size: -
V gene: TRBV5-1
D gene: -

CDR3 protein: CSVDPSGSYNEQFF
CDR3 DNA: TGCAGCGTTGACCCTAGCGGGAGTTACAATGAGCAGTTCTTC
J gene: TRBJ2-1
clone size: -
V gene: TRBV29-1
D gene: TRBD2

CDR3 protein: CASSSPPSEKLFF
CDR3 DNA: TGTGCCAGCAGTTCTCCTCCCAGTGAAAAACTGTTTTTT
J gene: TRBJ1-4
clone size: -
V gene: TRBV12-3/TRBV12-4
D gene: -

CDR3 protein: CASSRGQANEKLFF
CDR3 DNA: TGTGCCAGCAGCCGAGGACAGGCTAATGAAAAACTGTTTTTT
J gene: TRBJ1-4
clone size: -
V gene: TRBV9
D gene: TRBD1

CDR3 protein: CATCEGSGDEQFF
CDR3 DNA: TGCGCCACCTGTGAGGGGAGCGGGGATGAGCAGTTCTTC
J gene: TRBJ2-1
clone size: -
V gene: TRBV5-1
D gene: TRBD2

CDR3 protein: CASRTTGGNYGYTF
CDR3 DNA: TGTGCCAGCAGGACGACAGGGGGCAACTATGGCTACACCTTC
J gene: TRBJ1-2
clone size: -
V gene: TRBV5-4
D gene: TRBD1

CDR3 protein: CATLSNRYSYNEQFF
CDR3 DNA: TGTGCCACTCTTTCTAACCGATACTCCTACAATGAGCAGTTCTTC
J gene: TRBJ2-1
clone size: -
V gene: TRBV28
D gene: -

CDR3 protein: CASNAGRGHTDTQYF
CDR3 DNA: TGTGCCAGCAACGCAGGGAGGGGACACACAGATACGCAGTATTTT
J gene: TRBJ2-3
clone size: -
V gene: TRBV9
D gene: -

CDR3 protein: CASRVTGNYGYTF
CDR3 DNA: TGTGCCAGCAGGGTTACAGGCAACTATGGCTACACCTTC
J gene: TRBJ1-2
clone size: few
V gene: TRBV6-6
D gene: -

CDR3 protein: CASSVVSGSSYNEQFF
CDR3 DNA: TGTGCCAGCAGCGTAGTTAGCGGGAGCTCCTACAATGAGCAGTTCTTC
J gene: TRBJ2-1
clone size: -
V gene: TRBV9
D gene: TRBD2

CDR3 protein: CASSLRETGGGNQPQHF
CDR3 DNA: TGTGCCAGCAGTTTACGGGAGACAGGGGGAGGGAATCAGCCCCAGCATTTT
J gene: TRBJ1-5
clone size: -
V gene: TRBV27
D gene: TRBD1

CDR3 protein: CASYSGRVEQFF
CDR3 DNA: TGTGCCAGCTATAGCGGGAGGGTTGAGCAGTTCTTC
J gene: TRBJ2-1
clone size: -
V gene: TRBV11-3
D gene: TRBD2

CDR3 protein: CASSPGDRRIFIEAFF
CDR3 DNA: TGTGCCAGCAGCCCCGGGGACAGGCGAATTTTTATTGAAGCTTTCTTT
J gene: TRBJ1-1
clone size: -
V gene: TRBV5-6
D gene: TRBD1

CDR3 protein: CASGGSKSPLHF
CDR3 DNA: TGTGCCAGCGGCGGGTCCAAGTCGCCCCTCCACTTT
J gene: TRBJ1-6
clone size: -
V gene: TRBV27
D gene: -

CDR3 protein: CASSPKQGQPQHF
CDR3 DNA: TGTGCCAGCTCACCAAAACAGGGCCAGCCCCAGCATTTT
J gene: TRBJ1-5
clone size: many
V gene: TRBV18
D gene: -

CDR3 protein: CASSQLVAGGSYEQYF
CDR3 DNA: TGCGCCAGCAGCCAATTAGTGGCGGGAGGGAGTTACGAGCAGTACTTC
J gene: TRBJ2-7
clone size: -
V gene: TRBV4-1
D gene: TRBD2

CDR3 protein: CASLPGRGNTIYF
CDR3 DNA: TGTGCCAGCCTCCCCGGTAGAGGAAACACCATATATTTT
J gene: TRBJ1-3
clone size: -
V gene: TRBV7-8
D gene: -

CDR3 protein: CAWRENRKEINTIYF
CDR3 DNA: TGTGCCTGGAGGGAAAACAGGAAAGAAATAAACACCATATATTTT
J gene: TRBJ1-3
clone size: few
V gene: TRBV30
D gene: -

CDR3 protein: CASSAYGLRTKIF
CDR3 DNA: TGTGCCAGCAGCGCCTATGGTCTGCGCACCAAGATCTTT
J gene: TRBJ2-3
clone size: -
V gene: TRBV7-9
D gene: -

CDR3 protein: CATHRGRNNEQFF
CDR3 DNA: TGTGCCACCCACAGGGGAAGGAACAATGAGCAGTTCTTC
J gene: TRBJ2-1
clone size: once
V gene: TRBV28
D gene: TRBD1

CDR3 protein: CASSSTQTSWGTFEQYF
CDR3 DNA: TGTGCCAGCAGCTCAACCCAAACTAGCTGGGGAACCTTCGAGCAGTACTTC
J gene: TRBJ2-7
clone size: few
V gene: TRBV7-2
D gene: -